These 29 T cell receptor beta chains share one sample of origin, sequenced in a study of shared clonotypes between healthy human individuals. Measured with immunoSEQ multiplex PCR; TCRdb has only the in-frame clones, and not every one. The sample has about 330,000 clones, 80% to 90% seen once. Sequenced: memory CD8+ T cells sorted from blood. Specified subset: CD45RO+ cells pooled with CCR7-negative TemRA cells. These receptors came from a man younger than 35 in good health.

Here the CDR3 reads CASSLSGTGETQYF. The CDR3 bases are TGTGCCAGCAGTTTATCGGGGACAGGGGAGACCCAGTACTTC. The chain carries TRBV28 and TRBJ2-5; 9 nucleotides align to TRBD1. The ends lost 1 base at V and 5 bases at J; junction bases unmatched: 2. CDR1 MDHEN and CDR2 SYDVKM come from the germline V gene. CDR3 length: 14 residues.

The chain couples TRBV7-8 to TRBJ2-7; 7 bases match TRBD2. The ends lost 1 base at V and 5 bases at J; junction bases unmatched: 5. The length of the CDR3 is 14 residues. Germline V gene data show CDR1 as SGHVS and CDR2 as FQNEAQ. The CDR3 here is CASSLDAGVDEQYF. The CDR3 coding sequence is TGTGCCAGCAGCTTAGATGCGGGAGTGGACGAGCAGTACTTC.

The J gene is TRBJ2-2, the V gene TRBV19, with TRBD1 matching 7 bases. CDR1 and CDR2 (germline): LNHDA, SQIVND (reference sequence). The CDR3 runs 14 residues. The junction had 8 bases not matched to a gene; V was cut back by 6 bases and J by 7 bases. The CDR3 reads CASSLGTDSGELFF. The CDR3 DNA is TGTGCCAGTAGCCTCGGGACAGATAGCGGGGAGCTGTTTTTT. Full variable domain (rest looked up from reference TRBV19 and TRBJ2-2): DGGITQSPKYLFRKEGQNVTLSCEQNLNHDAMYWYRQDPGQGLRLIYYSQIVNDFQKGDIAEGYSVSREKKESFPLTVTSAQKNPTAFYLCASSLGTDSGELFFGEGSRLTVL.

This clone occurred once. This chain connects TRBV30 to TRBJ1-1; no clear D. The CDR3 is 12 residues long. Germline V gene sequence: CDR1 GTSNPN, CDR2 SVGIG (reference sequence). Trimming shortened V by 2 bases and J by 3 bases, and 7 bases separated the two germline ends. CDR3 in amino acids: CAWSLGHTEAFF. The CDR3 DNA sequence: TGTGCCTGGAGTTTAGGGCACACTGAAGCTTTCTTT. The full variable domain, in which reference TRBV30 and TRBJ1-1 provide the parts outside the CDR3, is SQTIHQWPATLVQPVGSPLSLECTVEGTSNPNLYWYRQAAGRGLQLLFYSVGIGQISSEVPQNLSASRPQDRQFILSSKKLLLSDSGFYLCAWSLGHTEAFFGQGTRLTVV.

The chain uses TRBV27 and TRBJ2-7, with a tentative D call TRBD1 (6 bases). V was cut by 2 bases and J by 0 bases, with 17 bases left in between. CDR3 length equals 17 residues. Germline loops: CDR1 MNHEY, CDR2 SMNVEV (reference sequence). The CDR3 nucleotides read TGTGCCAGCAGTTTAGGTGCGGGTCAGGGGAGCTCCTACGAGCAGTACTTC. It encodes CASSLGAGQGSSYEQYF.

This clone was detected a few times. V gene TRBV11-2 combines with J gene TRBJ2-5; D is ambiguous. The germline gives CDR1 SGHAT, CDR2 FQNNGV. V gave up 3 bases and J gave up 0 bases, with 8 bases separating them. The CDR3 sequence is 14 residues long. The DNA of the CDR3 is TGTGCCAGCAGCTTCGGCGGCAACCAAGAGACCCAGTACTTC. It is translated as CASSFGGNQETQYF.

This chain uses TRBV7-2 with TRBJ2-6, with no clear D. Trimming left V 3 bases short and J 0 bases short, with 12 bases between. Germline CDR1 and CDR2: SGHTA and FQGNSA. The CDR3 is 17 residues long. The chain's CDR3 is CASSFLQSISGANVLTF. DNA for the CDR3: TGTGCCAGCAGCTTTTTACAGTCAATCTCTGGGGCCAACGTCCTGACTTTC. The entire variable domain, with the rest obtained from reference TRBV7-2 and TRBJ2-6, is as follows: GAGVSQSPSNKVTEKGKDVELRCDPISGHTALYWYRQSLGQGLEFLIYFQGNSAPDKSGLPSDRFSAERTGGSVSTLTIQRTQQEDSAVYLCASSFLQSISGANVLTFGAGSRLTVL.

This chain uses TRBV11-2 with TRBJ1-5; D gene unclear. Trimming removed 5 bases at V and 0 bases at J, with 17 bases between. Germline V gene data show CDR1 as SGHAT and CDR2 as FQNNGV. The CDR3 runs to 17 residues. DNA of the CDR3: TGTGCCAGCAGCCCTAACCCCGAGCTTTTTAGCAATCAGCCCCAGCATTTT. This encodes CASSPNPELFSNQPQHF.

This sequence joins TRBV6-1 and TRBJ2-3; D remains ambiguous. Germline V CDR1 and CDR2: MNHNS, SASEGT. V dropped 0 bases and J dropped 0 bases, with 13 bases sitting between them. The CDR3 loop spans 17 amino acids. The CDR3 DNA is TGTGCCAGCAGTGAAGCGCCCCCGGAATTCAGCACAGATACGCAGTATTTT. Amino acids: CASSEAPPEFSTDTQYF.

This clone was picked up one time. The V gene is TRBV7-9, the J gene TRBJ2-2; D unresolved. The germline V gene encodes CDR1 SEHNR and CDR2 FQNEAQ (reference sequence). With 10 bases removed from V and 0 bases from J, the gap between germline ends came to 12 bases. CDR3 length: 14 residues. The DNA for the CDR3 is TGTGCCATCCAGCGTTCTGCGAACACCGGGGAGCTGTTTTTT. This sequence encodes CAIQRSANTGELFF.

The genes are TRBV10-2 and TRBJ2-7; D perhaps matches TRBD1 (6 bases). This CDR3 is built from 15 residues. V lost 3 bases and J lost 2, with 14 bases in between. In germline, CDR1 is WSHSY, CDR2 SAAADI. CDR3 nucleotide sequence: TGCGCCAGCAGTGACCCCGGACAGACCCCCTACGAGCAGTACTTC. Translation gives CASSDPGQTPYEQYF.

The CDR3: CASRPGNTGELFF. The CDR3 DNA follows: TGTGCCAGCCGCCCCGGGAACACCGGGGAGCTGTTTTTT. This sequence joins TRBV6-5 and TRBJ2-2; D unclear. The CDR3 sequence is 13 residues long. The germline gives CDR1 MNHEY, CDR2 SVGAGI. Trimming pared 8 bases from V and 1 base from J, leaving 8 bases between.

This clone was seen once. The chain joins TRBV7-9 to TRBJ2-5; the match to TRBD1 covers 9 bases. The germline V gene has CDR1 SEHNR and CDR2 FQNEAQ (reference sequence). The CDR3 extends over 13 amino acids. Trimming removed 3 bases from V and 4 bases from J; junction bases left unmatched: 0. CDR3 sequence (DNA): TGTGCCAGCAGCTTGGGACAGGGAGAGACCCAGTACTTC. Translation gives CASSLGQGETQYF.

This clone was picked up a small number of times. The V call is TRBV7-9, the J call TRBJ2-7; a possible D gene is TRBD2 (6 bases). V lost 5 bases, J lost 6 bases, and 17 bases lay in between. The CDR3 covers 14 residues. Germline assignment: CDR1 SEHNR and CDR2 FQNEAQ (reference sequence). This chain's CDR3 is CASSRLLEGTEQYF. The CDR3 DNA reads TGTGCCAGCAGCCGCTTGTTGGAGGGGACCGAGCAGTACTTC.

The J gene is TRBJ2-7, the V gene TRBV27, with 13 bases that match TRBD2. From germline, CDR1 is MNHEY and CDR2 SMNVEV (reference sequence). The CDR3 consists of 15 residues. The V gene end was trimmed by 5 bases and the J gene end by 3 bases; junction bases not matched to a gene: 4. The CDR3 sequence: CASSPGLAGDYEQYF. In DNA form, the CDR3 reads TGTGCCAGCAGTCCCGGACTAGCGGGAGACTACGAGCAGTACTTC.

This clone was seen once. The rearrangement joins TRBV4-2 to TRBJ2-6; D possibly uses TRBD1 or TRBD2 (6 bases each). Looked up from germline, CDR1 is LGHNA and CDR2 is YNFKEQ. Trimming removed 8 bases at V and 3 bases at J, with 26 bases between. The CDR3 is 19 amino acids. CDR3 DNA sequence: TGTGCCAGCGACCTGGGAGGTTTGGGGGCTCCTGGTGGGGCCAACGTCCTGACTTTC. Translation: CASDLGGLGAPGGANVLTF.

The rearrangement links TRBV10-3 to TRBJ1-3, with 9 bases lining up with TRBD1. Germline V lookup: CDR1 ENHRY, CDR2 SYGVKD. The CDR3 has 17 amino acids. With 0 bases clipped from V and 5 bases from J, the junction kept 8 bases outside the gene matches. Here the CDR3 DNA reads TGTGCCATCAGTGAGTCTGAGGGACAGGGACACAGAAACACCATATATTTT. As protein: CAISESEGQGHRNTIYF.

The chain employs TRBV5-1 and TRBJ1-1, with no clear D. This CDR3 is built from 13 residues. V was clipped by 4 bases and J by 1 base, with 8 bases between them. Germline CDR1 is SGHRS and CDR2 is YFSETQ. The CDR3 sequence is CASSRLGNTEAFF. The CDR3 DNA reads as TGCGCCAGCAGCCGCTTGGGGAACACTGAAGCTTTCTTT.

The J gene is TRBJ1-1, the V gene TRBV6-1, with D tentatively TRBD1 (5 bases). V dropped 4 bases and J dropped 5 bases, with 14 bases sitting between them. Per the germline V gene, CDR1 is MNHNS and CDR2 is SASEGT. The CDR3 consists of 14 residues. In nucleotides, the CDR3 is TGTGCCAGCAGTGTGCCCACGGGGGGGACTGAAGCTTTCTTT. Encoded protein: CASSVPTGGTEAFF.

The V and J genes are TRBV6-5 and TRBJ2-1, with D perhaps assigned TRBD1 or TRBD2 (6 bases each). Germline assignment: CDR1 MNHEY and CDR2 SVGAGI. The germline V and J ends were trimmed by 4 bases and 6 bases, with 16 bases remaining between them. The CDR3 contains 15 residues. The DNA of the CDR3 is TGTGCCAGCAGTTCCCTTAGCGGAGGGGGCAATGAGCAGTTCTTC. Amino acids: CASSSLSGGGNEQFF.

The chain has TRBV14 and TRBJ1-6; a possible D gene is TRBD1 (6 bases). The germline CDR1 and CDR2 sequences are SGHDN and FVKESK. This CDR3 region has 18 residues. The germline V and J ends were trimmed by 2 bases and 2 bases, with 16 bases remaining between them. CDR3 amino acids: CASSQQGPRSPYNSPLHF. DNA for the CDR3: TGTGCCAGCAGCCAACAGGGGCCTAGGTCCCCCTATAATTCACCCCTCCACTTT.

This clone was observed a single time. This chain joins TRBV4-1 and TRBJ1-6; D gene ambiguous. Germline V gene sequence: CDR1 MGHRA, CDR2 YSYEKL. V was clipped by 0 bases and J by 6 bases, with 3 bases between them. The CDR3 covers 13 residues. CDR3 coding DNA: TGCGCCAGCAGCCAAGAGGTTAATTCACCCCTCCACTTT. Encoded protein: CASSQEVNSPLHF.

The chain uses TRBV9 and TRBJ2-7, with no clear D. Trimming pared 4 bases from V and 3 bases from J, leaving 8 bases between. Germline CDR1 is SGDLS and CDR2 is YYNGEE. The CDR3 contains 12 residues. The CDR3 bases are TGTGCCAGCAGCCCTACGGGCTACGAGCAGTACTTC. Amino acids: CASSPTGYEQYF.

The chain uses TRBV5-1 and TRBJ2-7; D might be TRBD1 (6 bases). In germline, CDR1 is SGHRS, CDR2 YFSETQ. V dropped 2 bases and J dropped 4 bases, with 13 bases sitting between them. The length of the CDR3 is 14 residues. CDR3 in amino acids: CASSFRGRGYEQYF. The CDR3 DNA is TGCGCCAGCAGCTTTCGGGGAAGGGGGTACGAGCAGTACTTC.

The chain combines TRBV6-7 with TRBJ2-1, with a weak D call TRBD2 (6 bases). TRBV6-7 qualifies as an ORF whose function is uncertain. V lost 2 bases, J lost 4 bases, and 15 bases lay in between. The CDR3 length is 16 residues. Written as DNA, the CDR3 is TGTGCCAGCAGTTACCGGGACTCAATGGGTTACAATGAGCAGTTCTTC. Translation: CASSYRDSMGYNEQFF.

The rearrangement joins TRBV28 to TRBJ2-3; D might be TRBD2 (5 bases). CDR1 MDHEN and CDR2 SYDVKM come from the germline V gene. This CDR3 is 15 amino acids long. V lost 3 bases, J lost 2 bases, and 12 bases lay in between. CDR3 sequence: CASSLREGITDTQYF. The CDR3 DNA reads TGTGCCAGCAGTTTGAGGGAAGGAATCACAGATACGCAGTATTTT.

The chain is built from TRBV7-9 and TRBJ2-7; D possibly corresponds to TRBD2 (6 bases). The V and J ends lost 4 bases and 1 base respectively, with 23 bases between them. CDR1 is SEHNR and CDR2 is FQNEAQ in the germline V gene (reference sequence). The CDR3 is made up of 18 amino acids. CDR3 sequence reads: CASSSGLSPEGPSYEQYF. The CDR3 bases are TGTGCCAGCAGCTCCGGACTGTCCCCGGAGGGTCCTTCCTACGAGCAGTACTTC.

By frequency in the sample, this clone is medium-sized. The chain combines TRBV7-9 with TRBJ1-2; D gene ambiguous. With 2 bases removed from V and 4 bases from J, the gap between germline ends came to 17 bases. The CDR3 length is 16 residues. The germline gives CDR1 SEHNR, CDR2 FQNEAQ (reference sequence). CDR3 sequence (DNA): TGTGCCAGCAGCTTAACCAGCGGGCCCGGAGGCTATGGCTACACCTTC. Translation gives CASSLTSGPGGYGYTF.

This sequence joins TRBV30 and TRBJ1-6; D gene uncertain. The germline V gene encodes CDR1 GTSNPN and CDR2 SVGIG (reference sequence). This CDR3 comprises 14 residues. Trimming stripped 0 bases from V and 10 bases from J, with 13 bases between. The CDR3 protein is CAWSVGQEGSPLHF. CDR3 coding DNA: TGTGCCTGGAGTGTAGGTCAGGAGGGATCACCCCTCCACTTT.